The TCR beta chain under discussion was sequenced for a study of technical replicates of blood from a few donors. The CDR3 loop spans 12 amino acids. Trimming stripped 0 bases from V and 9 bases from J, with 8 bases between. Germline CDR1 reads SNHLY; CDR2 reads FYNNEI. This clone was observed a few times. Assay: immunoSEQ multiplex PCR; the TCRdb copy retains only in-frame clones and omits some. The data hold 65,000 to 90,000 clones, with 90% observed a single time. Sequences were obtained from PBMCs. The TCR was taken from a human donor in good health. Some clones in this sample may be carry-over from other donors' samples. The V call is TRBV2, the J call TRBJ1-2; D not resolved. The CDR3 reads CASSEARVSYTF. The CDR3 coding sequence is TGTGCCAGCAGTGAAGCGCGGGTTAGCTACACCTTC.